The next 32 T cell receptor beta chains were all read from a single sample in a study of cytomegalovirus exposure and HLA in healthy donors. The PCR employed 60 Vbeta primers together with 13 Jbeta primers. Libraries were prepared by immunoSEQ multiplex PCR; TCRdb keeps only in-frame clonotypes and omits some of them. This sample has more than 90,000 clones; roughly 82% occur once, and the top ten carry 7% to 9%. Sequencing was carried out using PBMCs. The receptors stem from a human donor in good health.

The rearrangement links TRBV5-1 to TRBJ1-1; TRBD1 agrees at 11 bases. The ends lost 6 bases at V and 2 bases at J; junction bases unmatched: 6. The CDR3 sequence is 15 residues long. CDR1 and CDR2 (germline): SGHRS, YFSETQ. The CDR3: CASNKGQGGNTEAFF. The CDR3 nucleotides read TGCGCCAGCAACAAGGGACAGGGGGGAAACACTGAAGCTTTCTTT. The whole variable domain, remainder taken from reference TRBV5-1 and TRBJ1-1, is KAGVTQTPRYLIKTRGQQVTLSCSPISGHRSVSWYQQTPGQGLQFLFEYFSETQRNKGNFPGRFSGRQFSNSRSEMNVSTLELGDSALYLCASNKGQGGNTEAFFGQGTRLTVV.

The gene calls are TRBV10-3 and TRBJ1-2, with 7 positions matching TRBD1. CDR1 and CDR2 from the germline V gene are ENHRY and SYGVKD. This CDR3 contains 15 residues. J gave up 4 bases and V 7 bases, and 12 bases lay outside the gene matches. The CDR3 DNA is TGTGCCATCACCGAGAGAGAGGGGGCCGGCTATGGCTACACCTTC. Translation: CAITEREGAGYGYTF.

The genes are TRBV10-3 and TRBJ2-7; no reliable D call. This CDR3 has 13 residues. Trimming took 2 bases from V and 3 from J, leaving 8 bases between them. Germline lookup yields CDR1 ENHRY and CDR2 SYGVKD. The CDR3 DNA follows: TGTGCCATCAGTGAGCAACAGTACTACGAGCAGTACTTC. This sequence encodes CAISEQQYYEQYF.

This clone was seen just once. J is TRBJ2-2 and V is TRBV6-1; no clear D gene. Germline loops: CDR1 MNHNS, CDR2 SASEGT. Trimming took off 4 bases at V and 2 bases at J, with 11 bases between the two ends. The CDR3 has 15 amino acids. CDR3 region: CASSAFGSNTGELFF. The CDR3 nucleotides are TGTGCCAGCAGTGCTTTCGGGTCTAACACCGGGGAGCTGTTTTTT.

The chain carries TRBV19 and TRBJ1-1; D perhaps matches TRBD1 (5 bases). The CDR3 covers 15 residues. Trimming left V 1 base short and J 3 bases short, with 12 bases between. Germline loops: CDR1 LNHDA, CDR2 SQIVND (reference sequence). CDR3 bases: TGTGCCAGTAGTATAGGAGTAGGCAGGGACACTGAAGCTTTCTTT. This sequence encodes CASSIGVGRDTEAFF.

The V gene is TRBV19, the J gene TRBJ1-2; 9 bases are shared with TRBD1. V was clipped by 10 bases and J by 8 bases; unmatched bases: 8. The germline gives CDR1 LNHDA, CDR2 SQIVND (reference sequence). The CDR3 sequence is 12 residues long. The CDR3 DNA is TGTGCCACTACCGGGACAGGGATGGGCTACACCTTC. Protein product: CATTGTGMGYTF.

The CDR3 here is CASRIPGQGYQPQHF. The CDR3 bases are TGTGCCAGCAGAATACCGGGACAGGGGTATCAGCCCCAGCATTTT. This chain joins TRBV2 and TRBJ1-5; 10 bases match TRBD1. The CDR3 has 15 amino acids. V lost 6 bases to trimming and J lost 5 bases; unmatched junction nucleotides: 7. The germline V gene encodes CDR1 SNHLY and CDR2 FYNNEI.

This clone came up once. This sequence joins TRBV19 and TRBJ2-7, with D possibly matching TRBD2 (6 bases). CDR1 is LNHDA, CDR2 SQIVND, per germline (reference sequence). The CDR3 spans 15 residues. Trimming cost V 5 bases and J 1 base, with 15 bases left between them. Here the CDR3 reads CASSLQGSGSYEQYF. Written as DNA, the CDR3 is TGTGCCAGTAGTCTCCAAGGGAGCGGGTCCTACGAGCAGTACTTC.

This clone was seen only a few times. The chain uses TRBV5-8 and TRBJ2-5; 11 bases map to TRBD2. J lost 5 bases, V lost 1 base, and 13 bases had no gene match. Germline V gene data show CDR1 as SGHTS and CDR2 as YDEGEE. There are 18 residues in the CDR3. The CDR3 loop reads CASSLWLAGGHQGETQYF. The CDR3 bases are TGTGCCAGCAGCTTGTGGCTAGCGGGAGGTCACCAAGGGGAGACCCAGTACTTC.

V is TRBV25-1 and J is TRBJ2-1; 7 bases agree with TRBD1. V dropped 5 bases and J dropped 3; count of bases not matched to a gene: 1. Germline V gives CDR1 MGHDK, CDR2 SYGVNS. The CDR3 length is 13 residues. DNA of the CDR3: TGTGCCAGCAGTAGGGGGCTCTACAATGAGCAGTTCTTC. Translation gives CASSRGLYNEQFF.

The chain couples TRBV6-5 to TRBJ1-1; D may be TRBD1 (5 bases). V was cut by 7 bases and J by 1 base, with 10 bases left in between. Germline V gives CDR1 MNHEY, CDR2 SVGAGI. This CDR3 spans 13 amino acids. CDR3 sequence: CASTGQANTEAFF. In DNA, the CDR3 is TGTGCCAGCACAGGGCAGGCGAACACTGAAGCTTTCTTT.

The J gene is TRBJ1-1, the V gene TRBV6-5; 7 bases fit TRBD1. Germline-derived CDR1 and CDR2 are MNHEY and SVGAGI. This CDR3 is built from 14 residues. J was trimmed by 2 bases and V by 6 bases; bases with no gene match: 6. The CDR3 region has the DNA TGTGCCAGCAGATCCGGACAGGCCAACACTGAAGCTTTCTTT. Encoded protein: CASRSGQANTEAFF.

This chain uses TRBV28 with TRBJ1-1; D possibly corresponds to TRBD1 (6 bases). This CDR3 has 14 residues. CDR1 is MDHEN and CDR2 is SYDVKM in the germline V gene. Trimming left V 10 bases short and J 0 bases short, with 15 bases between. The DNA for the CDR3 is TGTGCCATCGAACAGGGAGCCCTGAACACTGAAGCTTTCTTT. Encoded protein: CAIEQGALNTEAFF.

A single count supports this clone. V gene TRBV18 combines with J gene TRBJ1-4; 7 bases agree with TRBD1. The V segment lost 4 bases and the J segment 4 bases; nucleotides outside the gene matches: 3. Germline CDR1 and CDR2: KGHSH and LQKENI. This CDR3 spans 14 amino acids. CDR3 sequence: CASSQQGYNEKLFF. DNA of the CDR3: TGTGCCAGCTCACAACAGGGGTATAATGAAAAACTGTTTTTT.

The gene calls are TRBV2 and TRBJ2-1; a possible D gene is TRBD1 (6 bases). Trimming took 5 bases from V and 7 from J, leaving 24 bases between them. The CDR3 consists of 17 residues. Germline V gene sequence: CDR1 SNHLY, CDR2 FYNNEI. This chain's CDR3 is CASSPQQQLATGNEQFF. CDR3 sequence (DNA): TGTGCCAGCAGTCCTCAACAGCAACTCGCCACAGGGAATGAGCAGTTCTTC. Full variable domain (remainder filled in from reference TRBV2 and TRBJ2-1): EPEVTQTPSHQVTQMGQEVILRCVPISNHLYFYWYRQILGQKVEFLVSFYNNEISEKSEIFDDQFSVERPDGSNFTLKIRSTKLEDSAMYFCASSPQQQLATGNEQFFGPGTRLTVL.

The J gene is TRBJ1-3, the V gene TRBV5-1; the match to TRBD1 covers 8 bases. CDR1 SGHRS and CDR2 YFSETQ come from the germline V gene. This CDR3 is built from 16 residues. V dropped 4 bases and J dropped 3; count of bases not matched to a gene: 9. The CDR3, as DNA: TGCGCCAGCAGCCCCCTGGCAGGGGGCATTGGAAACACCATATATTTT. It encodes CASSPLAGGIGNTIYF.

The V call is TRBV10-3, the J call TRBJ2-2; D is possibly TRBD1 (5 bases). Between the trimmed V and J ends, which lost 5 bases and 3 bases, there was a span of 13 bases. The CDR3 totals 15 residues. Germline V CDR1 and CDR2: ENHRY, SYGVKD. Written as DNA, the CDR3 is TGTGCCATCAGTTCCAAGGGGCCTGACACCGGGGAGCTGTTTTTT. It specifies CAISSKGPDTGELFF.

The chain recombines TRBV2 with TRBJ1-3, with a possible D match to TRBD1 (6 bases). Trimming took off 6 bases at V and 0 bases at J, with 18 bases between the two ends. The CDR3 extends over 17 amino acids. Germline assignment: CDR1 SNHLY and CDR2 FYNNEI. The CDR3 region has the DNA TGTGCCAGCAGCCAGACAGGCCGGAGCCACTCTGGAAACACCATATATTTT. It codes for CASSQTGRSHSGNTIYF. The full variable domain, rest sourced from reference TRBV2 and TRBJ1-3, is EPEVTQTPSHQVTQMGQEVILRCVPISNHLYFYWYRQILGQKVEFLVSFYNNEISEKSEIFDDQFSVERPDGSNFTLKIRSTKLEDSAMYFCASSQTGRSHSGNTIYFGEGSWLTVV.

The chain combines TRBV27 with TRBJ2-1; 13 bases match TRBD2. There are 15 residues in the CDR3. Germline assignment: CDR1 MNHEY and CDR2 SMNVEV (reference sequence). After removal of 4 bases from V and 5 bases from J, the junction contained 2 bases not matched to a gene. In DNA form, the CDR3 reads TGTGCCAGCAGTTGGGGGACTAGCGGGAACAATGAGCAGTTCTTC. This translates into CASSWGTSGNNEQFF.

This clone was seen a handful of times. CDR3 residues: CASSSSPRDTEAFF. CDR3 nucleotide sequence: TGTGCCAGCAGCTCTTCCCCTCGGGACACTGAAGCTTTCTTT. The J gene is TRBJ1-1, the V gene TRBV7-9; D is ambiguous. Trimming cost V 4 bases and J 3 bases, with 12 bases left between them. There are 14 residues in the CDR3. CDR1 SEHNR and CDR2 FQNEAQ come from the germline V gene (reference sequence).

This clone was counted only a few times. The chain is built from TRBV16 and TRBJ1-5, with a weak D call TRBD1 (5 bases). There are 14 residues in the CDR3. Germline V gene data show CDR1 as KGHSY and CDR2 as FQNENV. V lost 0 bases and J 6 bases, leaving 9 bases between the germline ends. The CDR3 DNA follows: TGTGCCAGCAGCCAATCGAGGGGACTTCAGCCCCAGCATTTT. Amino acids: CASSQSRGLQPQHF.

This clone came up a few times. The V and J genes are TRBV7-9 and TRBJ1-1; the match to TRBD1 covers 8 bases. V lost 2 bases to trimming and J lost 4 bases; unmatched junction nucleotides: 9. The CDR3 is 16 residues long. Germline CDR1 is SEHNR and CDR2 is FQNEAQ (reference sequence). CDR3 in amino acids: CASSLSPTGVSTEAFF. In nucleotides, the CDR3 is TGTGCCAGCAGCTTATCCCCGACAGGGGTTAGCACTGAAGCTTTCTTT.

The V call is TRBV10-2, the J call TRBJ2-1, with TRBD1 identical over 9 bases. The germline CDR1 and CDR2 sequences are WSHSY and SAAADI. The CDR3 is made up of 14 amino acids. Unmatched junction bases numbered 4, after V lost 3 bases and J lost 7 bases. DNA for the CDR3: TGCGCCAGCAGTGACTCCGGGACAGGGAATGAGCAGTTCTTC. Amino acids: CASSDSGTGNEQFF.

Only a few counts were recorded for this clone. The rearrangement links TRBV4-1 to TRBJ2-7, with a tentative D call TRBD2 (6 bases). This CDR3 spans 15 amino acids. CDR1 and CDR2 (germline): MGHRA, YSYEKL. V dropped 1 base and J dropped 5 bases, with 15 bases sitting between them. Written as DNA, the CDR3 is TGCGCCAGCAGCCAAGTCCTCGGAGGGCGCAACGAGCAGTACTTC. Protein sequence: CASSQVLGGRNEQYF.

The J gene is TRBJ1-5, the V gene TRBV29-1; D is possibly TRBD1 (6 bases). This CDR3 is built from 16 residues. The germline V and J ends were trimmed by 3 bases and 0 bases, with 15 bases remaining between them. CDR1 and CDR2 (germline): SQVTM, ANQGSEA. The CDR3 loop reads CSVDNREGYSNQPQHF. Here the CDR3 DNA reads TGCAGCGTTGATAACAGGGAGGGGTATAGCAATCAGCCCCAGCATTTT.

As regards this clone: A junction boundary mismatches the germline segment, possibly from a read error. The gene calls are TRBV2 and TRBJ1-4; 7 nucleotides match TRBD1. The CDR3 has 11 residues. Germline CDR1 is SNHLY and CDR2 is FYNNEI. The CDR3 bases are TGCGCGACAGGACAGGAAGAAAAACTGTTTTTT. Translating it yields CATGQEEKLFF.

J is TRBJ2-3 and V is TRBV30; 11 nucleotides match TRBD2. Germline lookup yields CDR1 GTSNPN and CDR2 SVGIG (reference sequence). The ends lost 4 bases at V and 3 bases at J; junction bases unmatched: 30. The CDR3 consists of 23 residues. The CDR3 DNA is TGTGCCTGGACGGACCCCCGCGGTGTCGCGAGAGGACTAGCGGGTTGGACGACAGATACGCAGTATTTT. It specifies CAWTDPRGVARGLAGWTTDTQYF.

The chain joins TRBV4-3 to TRBJ1-5; TRBD1 is a possible D gene (5 bases). Germline-derived CDR1 and CDR2 are LGHNA and YSLEER. V was cut by 0 bases and J by 9 bases, with 18 bases left in between. There are 16 residues in the CDR3. The CDR3 loop reads CASSQEGSRAYVPQHF. CDR3 in DNA: TGCGCCAGCAGCCAAGAAGGTAGCAGGGCCTATGTGCCCCAGCATTTT.

This clone was recorded a few times. The chain links TRBV19 to TRBJ1-1, with D possibly TRBD1 on 5 matching bases. The V end was cut by 5 bases, the J end by 4 bases, with 17 bases between. Germline V gives CDR1 LNHDA, CDR2 SQIVND (reference sequence). The CDR3 is made up of 15 amino acids. CDR3 amino acids: CASSPPGGYFTEAFF. For the CDR3, the DNA is TGTGCCAGTAGTCCGCCGGGGGGTTATTTCACTGAAGCTTTCTTT. Full variable domain (remainder filled in from reference TRBV19 and TRBJ1-1): DGGITQSPKYLFRKEGQNVTLSCEQNLNHDAMYWYRQDPGQGLRLIYYSQIVNDFQKGDIAEGYSVSREKKESFPLTVTSAQKNPTAFYLCASSPPGGYFTEAFFGQGTRLTVV.

CDR3 in amino acids: CASSLATSGIGDTQYF. In DNA, the CDR3 is TGTGCCAGCAGCTTAGCCACCAGCGGGATCGGGGATACGCAGTATTTT. The chain joins TRBV11-3 to TRBJ2-3; 7 positions agree with TRBD2. The CDR3 has 16 residues. With V trimmed by 1 base and J by 6 bases, 10 bases remained unmatched. Germline V gives CDR1 SGHNT, CDR2 YENEEA.

The V call is TRBV2, the J call TRBJ2-5; TRBD2 might be the D (5 bases). The last part of the DNA fits TRBJ2-7 better; the J call may be wrong. The CDR3 has 15 residues. CDR1 is SNHLY and CDR2 is FYNNEI in the germline V gene. The CDR3 loop reads CASSEVGESSYEQYF. CDR3 coding DNA: TGTGCCAGCAGTGAAGTTGGGGAGAGCTCCTACGAGCAGTACTTC.

V and J are TRBV5-4 and TRBJ2-5; 9 nucleotides line up with TRBD1. J lost 3 bases, V lost 5 bases, and 8 bases had no gene match. The CDR3 has 15 residues. The germline CDR1 and CDR2 sequences are SGHNT and YYREEE (reference sequence). The CDR3 sequence: CASRGRDRVEETQYF. The CDR3 DNA sequence: TGTGCCAGCAGGGGCCGGGACAGGGTGGAAGAGACCCAGTACTTC. The whole variable domain, remainder taken from reference TRBV5-4 and TRBJ2-5, is ETGVTQSPTHLIKTRGQQVTLRCSSQSGHNTVSWYQQALGQGPQFIFQYYREEENGRGNFPPRFSGLQFPNYSSELNVNALELDDSALYLCASRGRDRVEETQYFGPGTRLLVL.